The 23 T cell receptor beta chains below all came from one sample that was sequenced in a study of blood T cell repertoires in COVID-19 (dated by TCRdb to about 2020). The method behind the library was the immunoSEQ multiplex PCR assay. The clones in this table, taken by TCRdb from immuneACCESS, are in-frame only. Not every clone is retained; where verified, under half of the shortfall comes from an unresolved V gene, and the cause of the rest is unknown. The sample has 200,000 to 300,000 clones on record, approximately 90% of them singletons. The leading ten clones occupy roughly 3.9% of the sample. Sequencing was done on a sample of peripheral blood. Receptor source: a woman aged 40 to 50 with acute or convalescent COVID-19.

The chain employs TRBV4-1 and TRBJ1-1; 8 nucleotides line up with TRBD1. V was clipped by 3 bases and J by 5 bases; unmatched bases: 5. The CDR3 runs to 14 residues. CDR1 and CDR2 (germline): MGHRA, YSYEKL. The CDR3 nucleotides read TGCGCCAGCAGCCACCACAGGGGGGGGACTGAAGCTTTCTTT. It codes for CASSHHRGGTEAFF.

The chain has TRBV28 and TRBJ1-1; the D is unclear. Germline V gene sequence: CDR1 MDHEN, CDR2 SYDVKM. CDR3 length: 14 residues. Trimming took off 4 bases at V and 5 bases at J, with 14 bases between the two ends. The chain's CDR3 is CASSSFETITEAFF. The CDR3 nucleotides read TGTGCCAGCAGTTCCTTCGAGACAATAACTGAAGCTTTCTTT.

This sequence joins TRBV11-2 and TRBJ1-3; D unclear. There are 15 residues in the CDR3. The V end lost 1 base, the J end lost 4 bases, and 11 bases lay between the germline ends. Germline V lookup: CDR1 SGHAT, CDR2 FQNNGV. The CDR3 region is CASSLAGESGNTIYF. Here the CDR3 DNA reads TGTGCCAGCAGCTTAGCCGGGGAATCAGGAAACACCATATATTTT. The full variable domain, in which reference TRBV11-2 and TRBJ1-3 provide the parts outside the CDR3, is EAGVAQSPRYKIIEKRQSVAFWCNPISGHATLYWYQQILGQGPKLLIQFQNNGVVDDSQLPKDRFSAERLKGVDSTLKIQPAKLEDSAVYLCASSLAGESGNTIYFGEGSWLTVV.

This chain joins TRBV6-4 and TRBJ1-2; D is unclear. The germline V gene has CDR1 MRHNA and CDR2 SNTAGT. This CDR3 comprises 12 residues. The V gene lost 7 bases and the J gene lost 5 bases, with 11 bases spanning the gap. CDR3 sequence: CASTFGAYGYTF. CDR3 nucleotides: TGTGCCAGCACATTTGGTGCGTATGGCTACACCTTC.

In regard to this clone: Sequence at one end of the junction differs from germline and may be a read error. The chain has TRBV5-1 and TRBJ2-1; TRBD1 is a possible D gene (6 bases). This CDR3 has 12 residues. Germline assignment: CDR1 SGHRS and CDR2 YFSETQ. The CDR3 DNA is TGCGCCAGCAGCTTGGGTCAGGGGTCCCCGATCTTC. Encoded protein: CASSLGQGSPIF.

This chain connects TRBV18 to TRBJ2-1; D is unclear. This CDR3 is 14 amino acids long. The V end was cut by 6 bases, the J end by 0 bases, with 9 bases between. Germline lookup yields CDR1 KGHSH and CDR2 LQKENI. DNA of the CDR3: TGTGCCAGCTCCCGACTGGACTCCTACAATGAGCAGTTCTTC. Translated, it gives CASSRLDSYNEQFF. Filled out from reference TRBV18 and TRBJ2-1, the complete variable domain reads NAGVMQNPRHLVRRRGQEARLRCSPMKGHSHVYWYRQLPEEGLKFMVYLQKENIIDESGMPKERFSAEFPKEGPSILRIQQVVRGDSAAYFCASSRLDSYNEQFFGPGTRLTVL.

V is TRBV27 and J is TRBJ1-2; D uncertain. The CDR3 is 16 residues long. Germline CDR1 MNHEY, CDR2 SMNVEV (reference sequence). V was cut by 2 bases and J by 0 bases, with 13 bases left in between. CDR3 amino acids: CASSLKAVAANYGYTF. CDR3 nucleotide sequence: TGTGCCAGCAGTTTAAAGGCGGTGGCAGCTAACTATGGCTACACCTTC.

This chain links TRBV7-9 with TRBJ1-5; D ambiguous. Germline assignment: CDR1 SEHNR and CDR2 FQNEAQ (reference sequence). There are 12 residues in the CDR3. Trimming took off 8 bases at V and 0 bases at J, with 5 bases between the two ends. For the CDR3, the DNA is TGTGCCAGCTCCTATAGCAATCAGCCCCAGCATTTT. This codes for CASSYSNQPQHF.

The CDR3 DNA is TGTGCCAGCAGTTACTCGACTGGAGAGACTAACTATGGCTACACCTTC. Protein product: CASSYSTGETNYGYTF. The chain employs TRBV6-5 and TRBJ1-2, with unresolved D. Trimming pared 0 bases from V and 0 bases from J, leaving 11 bases between. Germline CDR1 is MNHEY and CDR2 is SVGAGI. The CDR3 is made up of 16 amino acids.

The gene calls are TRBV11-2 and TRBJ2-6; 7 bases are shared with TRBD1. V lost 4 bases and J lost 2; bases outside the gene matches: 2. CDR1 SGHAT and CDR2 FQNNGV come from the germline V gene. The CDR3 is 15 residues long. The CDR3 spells CASSSGQAGANVLTF. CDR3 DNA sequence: TGTGCCAGCAGCTCCGGACAGGCTGGGGCCAACGTCCTGACTTTC.

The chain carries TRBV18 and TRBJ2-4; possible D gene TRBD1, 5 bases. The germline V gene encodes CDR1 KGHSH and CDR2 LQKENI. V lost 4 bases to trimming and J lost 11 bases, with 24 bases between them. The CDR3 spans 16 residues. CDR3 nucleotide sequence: TGTGCCAGCTCACTTACACTTAGCAGGGAAGCCATTCTTCAGTACTTC. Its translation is CASSLTLSREAILQYF.

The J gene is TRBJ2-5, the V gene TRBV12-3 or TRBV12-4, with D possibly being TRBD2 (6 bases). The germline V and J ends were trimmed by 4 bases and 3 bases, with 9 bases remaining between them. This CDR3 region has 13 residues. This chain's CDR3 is CASSSWEEETQYF. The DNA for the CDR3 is TGTGCCAGCAGTTCGTGGGAGGAAGAGACCCAGTACTTC.

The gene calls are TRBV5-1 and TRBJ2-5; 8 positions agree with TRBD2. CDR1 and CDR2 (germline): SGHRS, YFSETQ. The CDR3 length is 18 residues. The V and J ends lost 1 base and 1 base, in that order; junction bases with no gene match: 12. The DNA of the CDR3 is TGCGCCAGCAGCTTGAGGGGAGTCGGGGGGGCTACCCAAGAGACCCAGTACTTC. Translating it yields CASSLRGVGGATQETQYF.

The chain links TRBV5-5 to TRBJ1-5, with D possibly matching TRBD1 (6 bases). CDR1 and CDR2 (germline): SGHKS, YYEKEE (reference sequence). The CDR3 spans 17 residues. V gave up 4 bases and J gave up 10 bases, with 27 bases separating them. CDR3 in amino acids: CASSRGQSLRALYPQHF. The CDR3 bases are TGTGCCAGCAGCAGAGGACAGTCCCTACGCGCTTTGTATCCCCAGCATTTT.

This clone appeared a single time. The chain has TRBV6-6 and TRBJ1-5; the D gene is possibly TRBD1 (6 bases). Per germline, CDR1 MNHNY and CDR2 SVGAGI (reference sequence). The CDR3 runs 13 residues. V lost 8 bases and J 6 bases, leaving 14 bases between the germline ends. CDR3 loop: CASYAGVGQPQHF. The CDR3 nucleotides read TGTGCCAGCTATGCAGGGGTAGGTCAGCCCCAGCATTTT.

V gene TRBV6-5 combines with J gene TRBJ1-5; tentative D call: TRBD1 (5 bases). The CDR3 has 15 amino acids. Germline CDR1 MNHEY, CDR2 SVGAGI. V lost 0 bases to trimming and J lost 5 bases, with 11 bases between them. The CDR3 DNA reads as TGTGCCAGCAGTTACTCAGGGACGGGGGATCAGCCCCAGCATTTT. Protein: CASSYSGTGDQPQHF.

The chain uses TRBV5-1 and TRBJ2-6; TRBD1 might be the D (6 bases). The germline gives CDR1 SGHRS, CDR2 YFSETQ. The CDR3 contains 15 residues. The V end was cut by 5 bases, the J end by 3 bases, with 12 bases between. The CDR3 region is CASRDSPSGANVLTF. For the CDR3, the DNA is TGCGCCAGCAGGGACAGCCCGAGTGGGGCCAACGTCCTGACTTTC.

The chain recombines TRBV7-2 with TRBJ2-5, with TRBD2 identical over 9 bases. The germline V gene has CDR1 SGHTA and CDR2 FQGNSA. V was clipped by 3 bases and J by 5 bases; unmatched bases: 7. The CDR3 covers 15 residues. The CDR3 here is CASSFQLAGYETQYF. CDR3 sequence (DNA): TGTGCCAGCAGCTTTCAACTAGCGGGTTATGAGACCCAGTACTTC.

In DNA form, the CDR3 reads TGTGCCAGCAGCAGATACGACGGGAGGTCCTACGAGCAGTACGTC. Translated: CASSRYDGRSYEQYV. This chain links TRBV12-1 with TRBJ2-7; TRBD2, the table's D call, was not compared with the DNA. TRBV12-1 is designated a pseudogene. CDR3 length equals 15 residues.

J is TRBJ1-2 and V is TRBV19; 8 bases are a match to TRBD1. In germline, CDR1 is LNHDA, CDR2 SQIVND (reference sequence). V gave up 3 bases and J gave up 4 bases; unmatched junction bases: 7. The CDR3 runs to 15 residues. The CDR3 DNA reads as TGTGCCAGTAGTATGGGGCAGGGGGCAGCCTATGGCTACACCTTC. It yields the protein CASSMGQGAAYGYTF.

In DNA form, the CDR3 reads TGTGCCAGCAGTTTTTATGGAAACACCATATATTTT. This sequence encodes CASSFYGNTIYF. The rearrangement uses TRBV12-3 or TRBV12-4 and TRBJ1-3; D is undetermined. The CDR3 totals 12 residues. Trimming shortened V by 3 bases and J by 3 bases, and 3 bases separated the two germline ends.

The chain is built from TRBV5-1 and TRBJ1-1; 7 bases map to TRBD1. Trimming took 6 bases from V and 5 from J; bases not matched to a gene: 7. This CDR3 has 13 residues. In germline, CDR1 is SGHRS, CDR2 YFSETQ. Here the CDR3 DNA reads TGCGCCAGCATGCAGACAGGGCGGACTGAAGCTTTCTTT. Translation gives CASMQTGRTEAFF.

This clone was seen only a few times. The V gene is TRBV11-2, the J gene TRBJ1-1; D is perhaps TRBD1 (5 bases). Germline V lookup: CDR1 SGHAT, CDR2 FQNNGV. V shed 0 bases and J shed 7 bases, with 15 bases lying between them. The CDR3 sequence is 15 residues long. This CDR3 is CASSLDLGAGFEAFF. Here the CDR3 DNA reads TGTGCCAGCAGCTTAGATCTAGGGGCAGGCTTTGAAGCTTTCTTT.